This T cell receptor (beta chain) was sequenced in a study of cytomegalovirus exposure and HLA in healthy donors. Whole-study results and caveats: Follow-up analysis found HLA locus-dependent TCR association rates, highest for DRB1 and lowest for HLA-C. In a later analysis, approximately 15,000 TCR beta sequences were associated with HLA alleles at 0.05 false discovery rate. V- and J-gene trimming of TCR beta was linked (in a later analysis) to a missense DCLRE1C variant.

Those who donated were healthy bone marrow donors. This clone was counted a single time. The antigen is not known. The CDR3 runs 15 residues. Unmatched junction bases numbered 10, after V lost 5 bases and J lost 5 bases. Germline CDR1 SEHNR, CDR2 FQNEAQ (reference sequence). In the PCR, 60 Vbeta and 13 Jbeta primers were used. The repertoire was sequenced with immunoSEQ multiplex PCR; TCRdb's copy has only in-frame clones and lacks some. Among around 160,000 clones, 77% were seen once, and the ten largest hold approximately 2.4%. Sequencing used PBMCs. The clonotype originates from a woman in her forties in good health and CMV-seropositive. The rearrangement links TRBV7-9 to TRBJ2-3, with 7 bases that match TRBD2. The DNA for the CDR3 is TGTGCCAGCAGCAAAACTAGCGAAAGGGGAGATACGCAGTATTTT. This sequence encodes CASSKTSERGDTQYF.